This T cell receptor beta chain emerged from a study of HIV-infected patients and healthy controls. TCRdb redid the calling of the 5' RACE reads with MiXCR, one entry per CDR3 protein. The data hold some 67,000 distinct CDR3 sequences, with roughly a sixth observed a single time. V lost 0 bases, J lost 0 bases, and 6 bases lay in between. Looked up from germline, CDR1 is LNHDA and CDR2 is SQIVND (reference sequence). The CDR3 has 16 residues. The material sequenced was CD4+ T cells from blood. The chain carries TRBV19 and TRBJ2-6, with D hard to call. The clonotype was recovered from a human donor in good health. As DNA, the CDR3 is TGTGCCAGTAGTATAGATCACCCCTCTGGGGCCAACGTCCTGACTTTC. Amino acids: CASSIDHPSGANVLTF.